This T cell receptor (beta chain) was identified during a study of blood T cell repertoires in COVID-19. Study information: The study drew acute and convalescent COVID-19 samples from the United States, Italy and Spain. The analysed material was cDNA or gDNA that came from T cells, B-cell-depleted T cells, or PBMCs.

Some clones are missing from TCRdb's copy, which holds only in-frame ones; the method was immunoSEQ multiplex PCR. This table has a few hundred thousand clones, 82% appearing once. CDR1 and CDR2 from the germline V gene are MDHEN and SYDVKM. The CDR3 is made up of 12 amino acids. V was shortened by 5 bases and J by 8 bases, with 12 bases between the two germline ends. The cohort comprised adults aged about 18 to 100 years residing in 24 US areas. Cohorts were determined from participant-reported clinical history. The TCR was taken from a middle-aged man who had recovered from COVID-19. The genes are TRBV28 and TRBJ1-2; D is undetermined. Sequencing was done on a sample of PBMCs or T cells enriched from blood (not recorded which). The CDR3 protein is CASSGPIRGYTF. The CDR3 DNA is TGTGCCAGCAGTGGGCCTATCAGGGGCTACACCTTC.